Listed below are T cell receptor beta chains from one sample, sequenced in a study of blood T cells in healthy people across ages. TCRdb recomputed calls from the 5' RACE reads with MiXCR, one row per CDR3 protein. Of some 1.4 million distinct CDR3 sequences listed, around 39% are singletons. The sequencing sample was made of blood. Receptors originate from a woman between 18 and 29 years old in good health. Both conserved end residues are part of each CDR3.

j_call,v_call,cdr3_aa
TRBJ1-5,TRBV6-2/TRBV6-3,CASSYRPTSNQPQHF
TRBJ2-7,TRBV7-9,CASSTGLAGDPGVSSYEQYF
TRBJ2-1,TRBV10-3,CAIGPSGSQEQFF
TRBJ2-1,TRBV20-1,CSAPEGGARSYNEQFF
TRBJ1-6,TRBV20-1,CSARLQGASYNSPLHF
TRBJ2-3,TRBV24-1,CATSDPQGAGTDTQYF
TRBJ2-1,TRBV3-1,CASSQTAGLAGTNEQFF
TRBJ2-5,TRBV18,CASSPGTADQETQYF
TRBJ2-7,TRBV5-1,CASSSLGYEQYF
TRBJ2-7,TRBV10-3,CAIKGLYEQYF
TRBJ2-7,TRBV5-1,CASSPEGQDREQYF
TRBJ2-1,TRBV10-3,CATSRVINEQFF
TRBJ2-1,TRBV7-6,CASSFREASSYNEQFF
TRBJ2-1,TRBV11-2,CASSPDPLGRIYNEQFF
TRBJ2-7,TRBV20-1,CSAFYYEQYF
TRBJ2-3,TRBV7-9,CASSLGTGVTDTQYF
TRBJ2-7,TRBV12-3/TRBV12-4,CASSLARGAYEQYF
TRBJ2-2,TRBV6-5,CASTHRTTGELFF
TRBJ2-1,TRBV12-3/TRBV12-4,CASRQRRASGSNEQFF
TRBJ2-1,TRBV3-1,CASSPIASGSYNEQFF
TRBJ1-3,TRBV21-1,CASSKHSGNTIYF
TRBJ2-3,TRBV28,CASSFPRTSTDTQYF
TRBJ2-7,TRBV7-2,CASSPGQLTYEQYF
TRBJ1-2,TRBV7-2,CASSPRATLLENYGYTF
TRBJ1-1,TRBV7-2,CASSQQGASEAFF